Listed below are T cell receptor beta chains from one sample, sequenced in a study of blood T cell repertoires in COVID-19. This table comes from immunoSEQ multiplex PCR, and its TCRdb copy is limited to in-frame clones, with some not included. Among approximately 160,000 clones, approximately 80% were seen once, and the ten largest hold 7.2%. The material sequenced was peripheral blood. The receptors derive from a woman in her forties or fifties in a cohort sampled during active or convalescent COVID-19. CDR3s include the opening cysteine and the closing phenylalanine or tryptophan. D genes are given only for firm matches. Clone size is given for some rows only: seen once, a few or many times, or a class if the clone is expanded.

d_gene	abundance	v_gene	len	j_gene	CDR3nt	CDR3aa
.	.	TRBV6-5	14	TRBJ1-5	TGTGCCAGCAGTTACCTGGCGGGGAATCAGCCCCAGCATTTT	CASSYLAGNQPQHF
.	.	TRBV10-2	15	TRBJ1-1	TGCGCCAGCAGTAGGTGGGCGAGATTGAACACTGAAGCTTTCTTT	CASSRWARLNTEAFF
.	.	TRBV3-1/TRBV3-2	15	TRBJ1-1	TGTGCCAGCAGCCAAGATAGTGGCGGGGTCCCTGAAGCTTTCTTT	CASSQDSGGVPEAFF
TRBD1	.	TRBV7-2	15	TRBJ2-1	TGTGCCAGCAGCGCCCGGGACAGGTACTACAATGAGCAGTTCTTC	CASSARDRYYNEQFF
.	.	TRBV7-9	15	TRBJ1-3	TGTGCCAGCAGCTTAGGGACAGTATTTGGAAACACCATATATTTT	CASSLGTVFGNTIYF
.	.	TRBV4-1	14	TRBJ2-5	TGCGCCAGCAGCCAAGTCGGTAGACAAGAGACCCAGTACTTC	CASSQVGRQETQYF
.	few	TRBV12-3/TRBV12-4	13	TRBJ1-2	TGTGCCAGCAGTCTACAGGGAGGGAATGGCTACACCTTC	CASSLQGGNGYTF
TRBD2	.	TRBV7-6	17	TRBJ2-3	TGTGCCAGCAGCTTGAGGGGTAGCGGGGGCCCCACAGATACGCAGTATTTT	CASSLRGSGGPTDTQYF
.	.	TRBV2	12	TRBJ1-1	TGTGCCAGCAACAGGGCGGCCACTGAAGCTTTCTTT	CASNRAATEAFF
.	.	TRBV7-3	15	TRBJ2-6	TGTGCCAGCAGCTCCCAGGGTCTTGGGGCCAACGTCCTGACTTTC	CASSSQGLGANVLTF
TRBD1	.	TRBV6-2/TRBV6-3	14	TRBJ2-5	TGTGCCAGCAGTGGACAGGAATCCCGAGAGACCCAGTACTTC	CASSGQESRETQYF
TRBD1	.	TRBV9	15	TRBJ1-1	TGTGCCAGCAGCGTAGGGGGACAGGGAAACACTGAAGCTTTCTTT	CASSVGGQGNTEAFF
TRBD2	.	TRBV9	14	TRBJ2-5	TGTGCCAGCAACAATGGGGGGGACCAAGAGACCCAGTACTTC	CASNNGGDQETQYF
TRBD1	.	TRBV7-9	12	TRBJ1-1	TGTGCCAGCAACGAGGACAGGAAAGAAGCTTTCTTT	CASNEDRKEAFF
.	once	TRBV7-9	17	TRBJ2-7	TGTGCCAGCAGCTTAGCGAGTTCAGGGAACCCCTCCTACGAGCAGTACTTC	CASSLASSGNPSYEQYF
.	.	TRBV15	16	TRBJ1-6	TGTGCCACCAGCAGAGGGTCAGGGGAACGTAATTCACCCCTCCACTTT	CATSRGSGERNSPLHF
.	.	TRBV5-1	16	TRBJ2-1	TGCGCCAGCAGCGGAACCGGGACACCCTCCTACAATGAGCAGTTCTTC	CASSGTGTPSYNEQFF
.	.	TRBV4-1	13	TRBJ1-1	TGCGCCAGCAGCCGGGGAGTGAGCACTGAAGCTTTCTTT	CASSRGVSTEAFF
.	.	TRBV7-3	15	TRBJ2-5	TGTGCCAGCAGCCGGGGACAAAGCCCCCGGGAGACCCAGTACTTC	CASSRGQSPRETQYF
.	.	TRBV7-9	11	TRBJ1-6	TGTGCGGTGACAGTAAATAAGCCCCTCCACTTT	CAVTVNKPLHF